The T cell receptor (beta chain) described here comes from a study of brain metastases from non-small cell lung cancer. Germline values: CDR1 LNHDA, CDR2 SQIVND (reference sequence). Trimming took 3 bases from V and 5 from J, leaving 13 bases between them. The CDR3 spans 14 residues. Produced via immunoSEQ multiplex PCR; TCRdb's table is partial and in-frame only. The sample has some 400 clones, approximately 84% seen once. This TCR was sampled from a donor at least 40 years old with non-small cell lung cancer. The sequencing sample was made of tumor-adjacent normal tissue. J is TRBJ1-1 and V is TRBV19, with D unresolved. Here the CDR3 reads CASSIEGVKTEAFF. In DNA form, the CDR3 reads TGTGCCAGTAGTATCGAGGGCGTAAAGACTGAAGCTTTCTTT.